The T cell receptor beta chain under discussion was sequenced for a study of shared clonotypes between healthy human individuals. Study-level results: Only blood was sampled; tissue repertoires likely differ.

For each subset, genomic DNA was distributed in equal portions over several immunoSEQ plates. The method was immunoSEQ multiplex PCR; TCRdb's version includes in-frame clones alone and lacks a portion of them. Of under 2,500,000 clones in the sample, 95% are singletons; the top ten hold 0.1% to 0.15%. About this clone: Its cognate antigen is unknown.

Naive CD45RA+ and memory CD45RA-negative subsets were split from CD4+ cells. The CDR3 covers 16 residues. Per the germline V gene, CDR1 is SGHDT and CDR2 is YYEEEE. The V and J ends lost 4 bases and 0 bases respectively, with 16 bases between them. V and J are TRBV5-6 and TRBJ1-1; D not certain. This TCR derives from a man younger than 35 in good health. The sample comprised naive CD4+ T cells sorted from blood. Regarding subset: CD45RA+ positively selected. The CDR3 protein is CASSPIGNSLNTEAFF. CDR3 nucleotide sequence: TGTGCCAGCAGCCCCATTGGGAACAGCTTGAACACTGAAGCTTTCTTT.